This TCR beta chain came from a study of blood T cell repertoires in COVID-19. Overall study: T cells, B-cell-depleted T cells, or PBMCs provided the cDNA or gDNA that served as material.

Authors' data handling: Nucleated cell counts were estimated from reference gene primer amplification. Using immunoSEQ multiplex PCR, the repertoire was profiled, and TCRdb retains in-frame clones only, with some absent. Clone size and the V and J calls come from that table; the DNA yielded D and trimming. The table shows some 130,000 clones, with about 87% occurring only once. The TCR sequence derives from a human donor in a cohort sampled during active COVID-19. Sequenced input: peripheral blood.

CDR3 sequence: CASTGRTGELFF. The CDR3 DNA follows: TGTGCCAGTACCGGTCGGACCGGGGAGCTGTTTTTT. The chain couples TRBV19 to TRBJ2-2; D not resolved. This CDR3 comprises 12 residues. Germline CDR1 is LNHDA and CDR2 is SQIVND (reference sequence). V lost 7 bases and J 5 bases, leaving 8 bases between the germline ends.